This T cell receptor beta chain appears in the sequencing data of a study of identifying expanded T cells in peripheral blood. Study-wide findings and caveats: Variance in clone template counts between roughly 2-week samples significantly increased with total template count across all healthy donors.

Repertoires were generated with immunoSEQ multiplex PCR, while TCRdb's copy carries only in-frame clones and drops some. The sample has 85,000 to 95,000 clones, roughly 90% seen once; the top ten hold about 3.9%. Concerning this clone: The target antigen is unknown.

The source of this sequence is a person aged 18 to 75 in good health. The specimen sequenced was blood.

The CDR3 region is CASSDGTTVGTIYF. CDR3 DNA sequence: TGCGCCAGCAGCGACGGGACAACGGTGGGCACCATATATTTT. The chain employs TRBV5-1 and TRBJ1-3; TRBD1 might be the D (6 bases). V lost 4 bases and J lost 9, with 17 bases in between. CDR3 size: 14 residues. Germline CDR1 is SGHRS and CDR2 is YFSETQ.